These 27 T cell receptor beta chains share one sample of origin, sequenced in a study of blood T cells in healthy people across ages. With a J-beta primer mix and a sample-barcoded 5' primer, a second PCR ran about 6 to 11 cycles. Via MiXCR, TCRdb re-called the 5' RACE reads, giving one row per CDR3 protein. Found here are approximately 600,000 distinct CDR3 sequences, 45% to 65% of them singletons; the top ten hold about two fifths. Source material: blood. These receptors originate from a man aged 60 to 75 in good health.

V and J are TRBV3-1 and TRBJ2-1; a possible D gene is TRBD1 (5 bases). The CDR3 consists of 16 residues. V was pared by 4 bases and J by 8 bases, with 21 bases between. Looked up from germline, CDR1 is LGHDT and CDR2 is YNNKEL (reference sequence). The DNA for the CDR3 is TGTGCCAGCAGCCCCTCGGACACGTCGGTGGCCGATGAGCAGTTCTTC. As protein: CASSPSDTSVADEQFF.

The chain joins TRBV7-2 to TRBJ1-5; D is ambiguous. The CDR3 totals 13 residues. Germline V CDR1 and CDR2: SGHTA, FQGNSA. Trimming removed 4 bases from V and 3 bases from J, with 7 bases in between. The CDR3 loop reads CASSSGSNQPQHF. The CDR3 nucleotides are TGTGCCAGCAGCTCGGGATCCAATCAGCCCCAGCATTTT.

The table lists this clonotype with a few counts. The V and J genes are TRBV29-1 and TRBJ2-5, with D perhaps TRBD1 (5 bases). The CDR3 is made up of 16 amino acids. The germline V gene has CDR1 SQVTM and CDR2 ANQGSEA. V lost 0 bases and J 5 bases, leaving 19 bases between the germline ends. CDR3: CSVEDRATVNRETQYF. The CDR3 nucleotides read TGCAGCGTTGAAGATCGCGCGACAGTGAATCGGGAGACCCAGTACTTC.

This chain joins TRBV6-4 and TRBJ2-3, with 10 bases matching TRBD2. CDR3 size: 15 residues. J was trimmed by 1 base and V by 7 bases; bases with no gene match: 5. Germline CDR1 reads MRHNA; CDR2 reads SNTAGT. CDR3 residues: CASNPSGGGTDTQYF. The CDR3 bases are TGTGCCAGCAATCCTAGCGGGGGAGGCACAGATACGCAGTATTTT.

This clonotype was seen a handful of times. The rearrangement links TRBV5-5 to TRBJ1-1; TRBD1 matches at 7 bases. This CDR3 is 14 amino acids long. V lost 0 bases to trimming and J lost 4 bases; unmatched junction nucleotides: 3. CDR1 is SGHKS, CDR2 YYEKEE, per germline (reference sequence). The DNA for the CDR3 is TGTGCCAGCAGCTTGGAGGCAGGGGGCACTGAAGCTTTCTTT. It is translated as CASSLEAGGTEAFF.

The CDR3 reads CASSFPDGGGYTF. For the CDR3, the DNA is TGTGCCAGCAGCTTCCCTGATGGAGGAGGCTACACCTTC. This sequence joins TRBV5-6 and TRBJ1-2; D remains ambiguous. CDR3 length equals 13 residues. Germline CDR1 SGHDT, CDR2 YYEEEE. V lost 2 bases and J lost 8, with 13 bases in between.

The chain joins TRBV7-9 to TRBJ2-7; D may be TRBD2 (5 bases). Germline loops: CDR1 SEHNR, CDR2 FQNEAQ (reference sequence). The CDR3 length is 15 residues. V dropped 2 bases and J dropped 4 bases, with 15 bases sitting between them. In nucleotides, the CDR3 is TGTGCCAGCAGCTTATATGGAGGAACCGGGTACGAGCAGTACTTC. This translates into CASSLYGGTGYEQYF.

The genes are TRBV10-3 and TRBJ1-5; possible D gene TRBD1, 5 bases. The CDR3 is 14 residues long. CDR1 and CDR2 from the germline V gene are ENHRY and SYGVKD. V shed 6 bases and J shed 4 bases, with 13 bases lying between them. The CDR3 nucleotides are TGTGCCATCAGCGCGGGGCCGGTAAATCAGCCCCAGCATTTT. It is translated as CAISAGPVNQPQHF.

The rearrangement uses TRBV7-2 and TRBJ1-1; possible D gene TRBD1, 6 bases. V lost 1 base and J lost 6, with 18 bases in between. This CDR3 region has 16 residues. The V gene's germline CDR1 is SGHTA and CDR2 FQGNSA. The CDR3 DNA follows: TGTGCCAGCAGCTTAGGGGGTGCTAGGGGGAGGGCTGAAGCTTTCTTT. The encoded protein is CASSLGGARGRAEAFF. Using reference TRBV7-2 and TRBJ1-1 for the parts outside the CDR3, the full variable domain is GAGVSQSPSNKVTEKGKDVELRCDPISGHTALYWYRQSLGQGLEFLIYFQGNSAPDKSGLPSDRFSAERTGGSVSTLTIQRTQQEDSAVYLCASSLGGARGRAEAFFGQGTRLTVV.

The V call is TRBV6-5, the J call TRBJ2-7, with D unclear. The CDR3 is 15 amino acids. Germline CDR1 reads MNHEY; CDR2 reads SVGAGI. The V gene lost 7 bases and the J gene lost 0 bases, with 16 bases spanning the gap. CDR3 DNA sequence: TGTGCCAGCACCGGACGTGGCAGCTCCTCCTACGAGCAGTACTTC. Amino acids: CASTGRGSSSYEQYF.

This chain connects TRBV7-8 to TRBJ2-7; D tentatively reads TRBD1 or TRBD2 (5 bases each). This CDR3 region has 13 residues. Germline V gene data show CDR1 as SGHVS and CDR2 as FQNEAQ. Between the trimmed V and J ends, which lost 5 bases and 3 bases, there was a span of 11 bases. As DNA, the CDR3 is TGTGCCAGCAGCGTGGGACCGAACTACGAGCAGTACTTC. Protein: CASSVGPNYEQYF. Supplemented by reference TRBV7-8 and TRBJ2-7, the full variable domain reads GAGVSQSPRYKVAKRGQDVALRCDPISGHVSLFWYQQALGQGPEFLTYFQNEAQLDKSGLPSDRFFAERPEGSVSTLKIQRTQQEDSAVYLCASSVGPNYEQYFGPGTRLTVT.

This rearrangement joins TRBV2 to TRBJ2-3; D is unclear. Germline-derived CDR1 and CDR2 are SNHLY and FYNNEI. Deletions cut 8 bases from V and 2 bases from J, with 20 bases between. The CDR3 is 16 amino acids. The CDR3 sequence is CASVHSTNFNTDTQYF. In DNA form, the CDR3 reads TGTGCCAGCGTTCACAGCACCAATTTTAACACAGATACGCAGTATTTT. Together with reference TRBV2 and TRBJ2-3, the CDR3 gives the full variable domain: EPEVTQTPSHQVTQMGQEVILRCVPISNHLYFYWYRQILGQKVEFLVSFYNNEISEKSEIFDDQFSVERPDGSNFTLKIRSTKLEDSAMYFCASVHSTNFNTDTQYFGPGTRLTVL.

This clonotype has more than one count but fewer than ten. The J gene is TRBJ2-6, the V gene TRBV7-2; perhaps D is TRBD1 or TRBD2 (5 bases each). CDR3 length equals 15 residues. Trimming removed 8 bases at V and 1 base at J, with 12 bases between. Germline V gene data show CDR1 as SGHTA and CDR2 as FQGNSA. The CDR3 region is CASGDVGSGANVLTF. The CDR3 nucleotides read TGTGCCAGCGGGGACGTCGGATCTGGGGCCAACGTCCTGACTTTC.

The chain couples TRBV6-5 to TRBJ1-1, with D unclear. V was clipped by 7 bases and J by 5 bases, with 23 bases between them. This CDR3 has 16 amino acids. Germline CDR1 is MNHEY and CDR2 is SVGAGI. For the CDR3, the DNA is TGTGCCAGCACCCGCTCGGGAGGGCACCTGAGAACTGAAGCTTTCTTT. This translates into CASTRSGGHLRTEAFF.

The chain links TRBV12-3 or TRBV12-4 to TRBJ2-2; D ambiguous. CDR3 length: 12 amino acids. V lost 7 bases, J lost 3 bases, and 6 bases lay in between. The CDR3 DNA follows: TGTGCCAGCAACCGCGACACCGGGGAGCTGTTTTTT. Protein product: CASNRDTGELFF.

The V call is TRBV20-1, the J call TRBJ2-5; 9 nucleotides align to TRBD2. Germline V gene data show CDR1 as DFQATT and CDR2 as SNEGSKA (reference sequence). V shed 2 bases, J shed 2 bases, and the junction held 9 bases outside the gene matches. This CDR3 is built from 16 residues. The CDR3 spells CSARRFSGSPQETQYF. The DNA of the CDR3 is TGCAGTGCTAGACGCTTTAGCGGGAGTCCACAAGAGACCCAGTACTTC.

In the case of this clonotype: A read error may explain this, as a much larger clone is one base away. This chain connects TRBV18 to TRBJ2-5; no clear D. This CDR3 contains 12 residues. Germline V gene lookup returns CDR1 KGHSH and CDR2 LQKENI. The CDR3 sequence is CASAPAFETQYF. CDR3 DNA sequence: TGTGCCAGCGCACCAGCCTTTGAGACCCAGTACTTC.

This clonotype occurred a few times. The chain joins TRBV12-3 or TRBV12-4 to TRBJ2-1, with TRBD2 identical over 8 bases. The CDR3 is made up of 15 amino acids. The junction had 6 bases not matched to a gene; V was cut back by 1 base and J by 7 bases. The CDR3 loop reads CASSLDRGGANEQFF. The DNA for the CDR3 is TGTGCCAGCAGTTTAGATCGGGGGGGGGCGAATGAGCAGTTCTTC.

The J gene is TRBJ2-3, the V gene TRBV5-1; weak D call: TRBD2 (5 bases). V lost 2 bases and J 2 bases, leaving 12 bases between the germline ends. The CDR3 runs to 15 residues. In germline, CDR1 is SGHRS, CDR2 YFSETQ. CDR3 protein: CASSLTTGNTDTQYF. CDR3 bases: TGCGCCAGCAGCTTAACGACGGGGAACACAGATACGCAGTATTTT.

CDR3 in amino acids: CASSEYQGGDSPLHF. The CDR3 DNA sequence: TGTGCCAGCAGTGAATATCAGGGTGGTGATTCACCCCTCCACTTT. This sequence joins TRBV25-1 and TRBJ1-6; the D gene is possibly TRBD1 (5 bases). The CDR3 sequence is 15 residues long. CDR1 and CDR2 from the germline V gene are MGHDK and SYGVNS. The V gene lost 0 bases and the J gene lost 8 bases, with 11 bases spanning the gap.

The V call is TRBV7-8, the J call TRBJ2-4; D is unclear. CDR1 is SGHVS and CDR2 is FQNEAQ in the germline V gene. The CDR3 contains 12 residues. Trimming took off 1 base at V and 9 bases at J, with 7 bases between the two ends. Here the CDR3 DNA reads TGTGCCAGCAGCTTAGGGTCGGGCATTCAGTACTTC. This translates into CASSLGSGIQYF.

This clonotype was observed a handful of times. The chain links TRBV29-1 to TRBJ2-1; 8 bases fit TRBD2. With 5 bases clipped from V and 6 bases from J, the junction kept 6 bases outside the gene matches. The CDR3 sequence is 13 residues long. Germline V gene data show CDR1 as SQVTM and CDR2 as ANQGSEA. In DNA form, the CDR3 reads TGCAGCGTTCGGGCGGGGGGAGGCAATGAGCAGTTCTTC. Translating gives CSVRAGGGNEQFF.

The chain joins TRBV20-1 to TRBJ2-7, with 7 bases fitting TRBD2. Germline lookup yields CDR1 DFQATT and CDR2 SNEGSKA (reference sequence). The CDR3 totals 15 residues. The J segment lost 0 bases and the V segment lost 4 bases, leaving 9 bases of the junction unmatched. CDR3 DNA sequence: TGCAGTGCTAATCCCACTAGCGTAAACTCCTACGAGCAGTACTTC. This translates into CSANPTSVNSYEQYF.

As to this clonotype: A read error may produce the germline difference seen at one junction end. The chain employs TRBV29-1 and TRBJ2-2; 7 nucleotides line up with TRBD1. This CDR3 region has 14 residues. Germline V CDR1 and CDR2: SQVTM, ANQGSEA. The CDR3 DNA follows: TGCAGCGTCCTCGGACAGGTGAACGCCGGGGAGCTGTTTTTT. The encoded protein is CSVLGQVNAGELFF.

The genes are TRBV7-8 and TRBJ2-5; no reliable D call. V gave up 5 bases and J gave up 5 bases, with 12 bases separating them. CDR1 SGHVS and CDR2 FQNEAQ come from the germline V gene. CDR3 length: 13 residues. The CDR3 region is CASSRPMLETQYF. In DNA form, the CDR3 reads TGTGCCAGCAGCCGCCCGATGCTGGAGACCCAGTACTTC. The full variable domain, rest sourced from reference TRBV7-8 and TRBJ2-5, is GAGVSQSPRYKVAKRGQDVALRCDPISGHVSLFWYQQALGQGPEFLTYFQNEAQLDKSGLPSDRFFAERPEGSVSTLKIQRTQQEDSAVYLCASSRPMLETQYFGPGTRLLVL.

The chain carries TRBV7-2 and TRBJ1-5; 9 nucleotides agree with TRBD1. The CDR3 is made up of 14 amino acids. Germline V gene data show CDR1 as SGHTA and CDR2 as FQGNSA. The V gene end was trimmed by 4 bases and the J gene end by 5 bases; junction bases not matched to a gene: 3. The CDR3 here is CASSSDRGHQPQHF. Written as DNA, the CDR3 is TGTGCCAGCAGCTCGGACAGGGGTCATCAGCCCCAGCATTTT.

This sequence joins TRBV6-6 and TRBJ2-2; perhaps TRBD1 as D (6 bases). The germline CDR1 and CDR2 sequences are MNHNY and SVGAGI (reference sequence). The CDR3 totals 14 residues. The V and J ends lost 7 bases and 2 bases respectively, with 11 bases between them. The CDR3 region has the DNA TGTGCCAGCAAGGACAGCCGAAACACCGGGGAGCTGTTTTTT. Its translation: CASKDSRNTGELFF.